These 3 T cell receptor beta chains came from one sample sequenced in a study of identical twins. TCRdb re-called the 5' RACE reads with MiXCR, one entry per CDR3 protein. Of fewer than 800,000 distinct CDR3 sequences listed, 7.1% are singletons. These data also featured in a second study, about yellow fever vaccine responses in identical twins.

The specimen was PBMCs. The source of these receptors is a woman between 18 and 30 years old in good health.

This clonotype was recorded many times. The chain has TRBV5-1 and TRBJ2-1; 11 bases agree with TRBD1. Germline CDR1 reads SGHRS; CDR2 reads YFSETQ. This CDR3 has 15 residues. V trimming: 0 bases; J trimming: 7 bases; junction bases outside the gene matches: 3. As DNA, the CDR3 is TGCGCCAGCAGCTTGGAGGACAGGGGGCGGAATGAGCAGTTCTTC. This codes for CASSLEDRGRNEQFF.

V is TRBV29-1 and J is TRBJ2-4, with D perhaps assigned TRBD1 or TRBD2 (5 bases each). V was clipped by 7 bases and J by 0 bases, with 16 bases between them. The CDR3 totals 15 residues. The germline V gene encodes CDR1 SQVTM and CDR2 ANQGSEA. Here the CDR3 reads CSGSRGGQAKNIQYF. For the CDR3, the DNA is TGCAGCGGCTCTCGGGGCGGCCAAGCCAAAAACATTCAGTACTTC.

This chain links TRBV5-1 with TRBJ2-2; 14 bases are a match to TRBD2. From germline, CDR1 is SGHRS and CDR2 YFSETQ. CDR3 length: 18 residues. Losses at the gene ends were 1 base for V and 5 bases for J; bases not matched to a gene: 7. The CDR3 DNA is TGCGCCAGCAGCTTGCTGGGGACTAGCGGGAGTCCGACCGGGGAGCTGTTTTTT. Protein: CASSLLGTSGSPTGELFF. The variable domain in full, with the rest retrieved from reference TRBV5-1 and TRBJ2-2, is KAGVTQTPRYLIKTRGQQVTLSCSPISGHRSVSWYQQTPGQGLQFLFEYFSETQRNKGNFPGRFSGRQFSNSRSEMNVSTLELGDSALYLCASSLLGTSGSPTGELFFGEGSRLTVL.